This TCR beta chain derives from a study of regulatory T cells in long-lasting Graves disease. Investigators prepared the TCR beta libraries by applying iRepertoire HTBI primers and Arm-PCR of CDR3 regions. TCRdb reanalysed the multiplex PCR reads using MiXCR and keeps one entry per CDR3 protein. The sample includes under 700,000 distinct CDR3 sequences, more than 15% seen only once; the top ten take around a quarter. Time point denoted: newly diagnosed GD, antithyroid drugs for less than 3 months. The TCR library was made from RNA that had been extracted from PBMCs in TRIzol. This clonotype was counted at least ten times. V was trimmed by 3 bases and J by 8 bases, leaving 17 bases between them. The CDR3 has 15 residues. In germline, CDR1 is MNHGY, CDR2 SVAAGI. The sample also formed part of further work on T cells in Graves' hyperthyroidism and ophthalmopathy.

The J gene is TRBJ2-1, the V gene TRBV6-9; D perhaps matches TRBD1 (6 bases). This TCR derives from a woman aged 40 to 65 with Graves disease. This sample comprised peripheral blood mononuclear cells (PBMCs), obtained at new diagnosis, from a patient treated with antithyroid drugs. CDR3: CASSYSLRGIDEQFF. The DNA for the CDR3 is TGTGCCAGCAGTTACAGCCTGAGGGGGATCGATGAGCAGTTCTTC.